The 19 T cell receptor beta chains given below trace back to one sample, sequenced in a study of T cells after yellow fever vaccination. TCRdb re-called the 5' RACE reads through MiXCR, storing one row per CDR3 protein. The sample gives hundreds of thousands of distinct CDR3 sequences, 18% of which show up once; 18% is in the top ten. Here the sequenced sample was PBMCs, taken before the yellow fever booster vaccination. Source of these receptors: a man aged 18 to 30 who received the YFV17D yellow fever vaccine.

The V gene is TRBV7-9, the J gene TRBJ1-1; possible D gene TRBD1, 5 bases. Germline V lookup: CDR1 SEHNR, CDR2 FQNEAQ (reference sequence). The CDR3 has 17 residues. V lost 5 bases and J 4 bases, leaving 23 bases between the germline ends. CDR3 amino acids: CASSPSRRDRGGTEAFF. DNA of the CDR3: TGTGCCAGCAGCCCTTCTCGCAGGGACCGGGGAGGCACTGAAGCTTTCTTT.

The rearrangement joins TRBV5-6 to TRBJ2-7, with D perhaps assigned TRBD1 or TRBD2 (5 bases each). In germline, CDR1 is SGHDT, CDR2 YYEEEE. Trimming cost V 0 bases and J 9 bases, with 10 bases left between them. This CDR3 region has 12 residues. The CDR3 spells CASSLGGDRQYV. CDR3 nucleotides: TGTGCCAGCAGCTTGGGGGGAGACAGGCAGTACGTC.

This clonotype occurred many times. The rearrangement uses TRBV27 and TRBJ2-2; D remains ambiguous. The ends were cut back, 7 bases at V and 2 bases at J, with 2 bases in the middle. The length of the CDR3 is 11 residues. Germline CDR1 and CDR2: MNHEY and SMNVEV (reference sequence). The CDR3 region is CASTNTGELFF. CDR3 DNA sequence: TGTGCCAGCACCAACACCGGGGAGCTGTTTTTT.

The V call is TRBV4-1, the J call TRBJ2-5, with D unresolved. Germline V gene data show CDR1 as MGHRA and CDR2 as YSYEKL. V was trimmed by 3 bases and J by 0 bases, leaving 11 bases between them. The CDR3 has 15 residues. The CDR3, as DNA: TGCGCCAGCAGCCAGACGGATACATACCAAGAGACCCAGTACTTC. Translated: CASSQTDTYQETQYF.

This clonotype was detected only a few times. The J gene is TRBJ2-7, the V gene TRBV20-1; 12 bases match TRBD2. The CDR3 length is 14 residues. CDR1 is DFQATT and CDR2 is SNEGSKA in the germline V gene (reference sequence). The V segment lost 5 bases and the J segment 6 bases; nucleotides outside the gene matches: 8. The DNA for the CDR3 is TGCAGTGCTGAGACCCTAGCGGGGGGGGCCGAGCAGTACTTC. Translated: CSAETLAGGAEQYF.

This clonotype has a handful of counts. This rearrangement joins TRBV11-2 to TRBJ2-1, with TRBD1 matching 10 bases. V was clipped by 5 bases and J by 8 bases; unmatched bases: 12. Germline CDR1 SGHAT, CDR2 FQNNGV. The CDR3 is 16 residues long. The CDR3, as DNA: TGTGCCAGCAGCCCACTCTCGGGACAGGGGCCCTATGAGCAGTTCTTC. Its translation is CASSPLSGQGPYEQFF.

The rearrangement links TRBV20-1 to TRBJ2-7, with D perhaps TRBD1 (6 bases). V was cut by 8 bases and J by 3 bases, with 11 bases left in between. The CDR3 spans 11 residues. Per germline, CDR1 DFQATT and CDR2 SNEGSKA (reference sequence). CDR3 sequence: CSIPGVYEQYF. The CDR3 DNA reads as TGCAGTATCCCAGGGGTCTACGAGCAGTACTTC.

This clonotype was detected only a few times. The J gene is TRBJ1-3, the V gene TRBV5-5; possible D gene TRBD1, 5 bases. Trimming stripped 7 bases from V and 0 bases from J, with 14 bases between. CDR3 length equals 15 residues. Germline V gene data show CDR1 as SGHKS and CDR2 as YYEKEE (reference sequence). The CDR3 coding sequence is TGTGCCAGCCATACCCACGGGGGCTCTGGAAACACCATATATTTT. Its translation: CASHTHGGSGNTIYF.

The rearrangement joins TRBV7-9 to TRBJ2-7; TRBD1 agrees at 9 bases. Per the germline V gene, CDR1 is SEHNR and CDR2 is FQNEAQ (reference sequence). This CDR3 is built from 14 residues. The trim removed 4 bases at V and 3 bases at J, leaving 4 bases unmatched. The CDR3 here is CASSYTGGDYEQYF. The DNA of the CDR3 is TGTGCCAGCAGCTATACAGGGGGCGACTACGAGCAGTACTTC.

This clonotype was recorded a few times. The CDR3 DNA is TGTGCCAGCAGCTTATCCCCCGGTTTCAGCACAGATACGCAGTATTTT. Translated: CASSLSPGFSTDTQYF. The gene calls are TRBV11-3 and TRBJ2-3; D call uncertain. Germline loops: CDR1 SGHNT, CDR2 YENEEA. This CDR3 is 16 amino acids long. V gave up 2 bases and J gave up 0 bases, with 12 bases separating them. Together with reference TRBV11-3 and TRBJ2-3, the CDR3 gives the full variable domain: EAGVVQSPRYKIIEKKQPVAFWCNPISGHNTLYWYLQNLGQGPELLIRYENEEAVDDSQLPKDRFSAERLKGVDSTLKIQPAELGDSAVYLCASSLSPGFSTDTQYFGPGTRLTVL.

This clonotype has ten or more counts. The V gene is TRBV18, the J gene TRBJ1-1; a weak D match, TRBD1 (6 bases). Trimming took off 3 bases at V and 1 base at J, with 12 bases between the two ends. The CDR3 loop spans 15 amino acids. Germline V gene data show CDR1 as KGHSH and CDR2 as LQKENI. CDR3 sequence (DNA): TGTGCCAGCTCACCGATCAGGGGAGGGAACACTGAAGCTTTCTTT. It specifies CASSPIRGGNTEAFF.

This clonotype was seen more than once but under ten times. The V call is TRBV6-5, the J call TRBJ2-3; 10 bases are shared with TRBD1. Germline V gene data show CDR1 as MNHEY and CDR2 as SVGAGI. CDR3 length equals 15 residues. Unmatched junction bases numbered 3, after V lost 4 bases and J lost 2 bases. CDR3 loop: CASSWTGGATDTQYF. CDR3 in DNA: TGTGCCAGCAGTTGGACAGGGGGGGCCACAGATACGCAGTATTTT.

The chain joins TRBV24-1 to TRBJ2-5; D possibly corresponds to TRBD2 (7 bases). This CDR3 has 14 residues. The V gene's germline CDR1 is KGHDR and CDR2 SFDVKD. V gave up 4 bases and J gave up 5 bases, with 13 bases separating them. This CDR3 is CATSDAGAGETQYF. The CDR3 coding sequence is TGTGCCACCAGTGACGCGGGGGCCGGGGAGACCCAGTACTTC.

This clonotype was observed a handful of times. The V gene is TRBV30, the J gene TRBJ1-5; D remains ambiguous. The CDR3 spans 13 residues. Trimming shortened V by 1 base and J by 2 bases, and 6 bases separated the two germline ends. CDR1 is GTSNPN and CDR2 is SVGIG in the germline V gene (reference sequence). CDR3 bases: TGTGCCTGGAGTGGGCAGGGCAATCAGCCCCAGCATTTT. It encodes CAWSGQGNQPQHF.

The CDR3 loop is CASSRDRSLRQFF. CDR3 sequence (DNA): TGTGCCAGCAGCCGAGACCGGTCCCTACGGCAGTTCTTC. The gene calls are TRBV14 and TRBJ2-1, with D hard to call. The V and J ends lost 4 bases and 12 bases respectively, with 16 bases between them. The CDR3 is 13 amino acids. CDR1 and CDR2 (germline): SGHDN, FVKESK.

The chain couples TRBV4-2 to TRBJ1-2; D not certain. Germline V lookup: CDR1 LGHNA, CDR2 YNFKEQ. CDR3 length: 16 residues. Trimming took off 0 bases at V and 0 bases at J, with 11 bases between the two ends. This CDR3 reads CASSQETGHPNYGYTF. CDR3 coding DNA: TGTGCCAGCAGCCAAGAGACCGGCCACCCTAACTATGGCTACACCTTC.

This clonotype appeared a few times. The chain combines TRBV20-1 with TRBJ2-1, with 12 bases aligning to TRBD2. Germline-derived CDR1 and CDR2 are DFQATT and SNEGSKA (reference sequence). J was trimmed by 8 bases and V by 6 bases; bases with no gene match: 8. The CDR3 is made up of 14 amino acids. CDR3 in DNA: TGCAGTGCCGCTAGCGGGGGGGCCGGGTATGAGCAGTTCTTC. Its protein product is CSAASGGAGYEQFF.

The chain is built from TRBV7-3 and TRBJ2-2; a weak D match, TRBD2 (6 bases). The CDR3 covers 16 residues. CDR1 is SGHTA, CDR2 FQGTGA, per germline. Trimming shortened V by 5 bases and J by 3 bases, and 16 bases separated the two germline ends. This chain's CDR3 is CASSRGARGYTGELFF. The CDR3 DNA follows: TGTGCCAGCAGCCGTGGGGCCCGGGGGTACACCGGGGAGCTGTTTTTT.

The rearrangement joins TRBV9 to TRBJ2-3; no definite D call. The V and J ends lost 0 bases and 3 bases respectively, with 8 bases between them. Germline CDR1 SGDLS, CDR2 YYNGEE. The CDR3 is 14 amino acids. CDR3 sequence reads: CASSVDQRTDTQYF. The CDR3 DNA reads as TGTGCCAGCAGCGTAGATCAAAGGACAGATACGCAGTATTTT.